This TCR beta chain was captured in a study of blood T cells in healthy people across ages. In the study overall: Capturing about one barcoded beta molecule per two T cells was achieved by template switching. General study results and limits: Age advanced and TCR beta diversity per million T cells fell, roughly linearly.

Each individual donor underwent a draw of roughly 10 milliliters of peripheral blood. Alongside a J-beta primer mix, a sample-barcoded 5' primer served in a second PCR lasting roughly 7 to 12 cycles. Each CDR3 protein gets one entry after TCRdb re-called the 5' RACE reads with MiXCR. The data show hundreds of thousands of distinct CDR3 sequences, with about 52% seen just once and 30% to 40% held by the top ten. Losses at the gene ends were 8 bases for V and 7 bases for J; bases not matched to a gene: 10. The CDR3 has 14 amino acids. Germline V gene data show CDR1 as LGHDT and CDR2 as YNNKEL (reference sequence). Note on this clonotype: What it recognizes is unknown.

Sequencing used blood. This clonotype was sampled from a woman aged 55-70 years in good health. The chain carries TRBV3-1 and TRBJ2-2; the match to TRBD2 covers 7 bases. The CDR3 nucleotides are TGTGCCAGCTCGTCGGGAGGCAGGAACGGGGAGCTGTTTTTT. As protein: CASSSGGRNGELFF.